These T cell receptor beta chains were read from a single sample in a study of blood T cells in healthy people across ages. From the 5' RACE reads, TCRdb called clonotypes with MiXCR, one entry per CDR3 protein. The profile shows under 2 million distinct CDR3 sequences, roughly a third of them singletons. The sample consisted of blood. The receptors originated from a young woman in good health. The CDR3 runs from the conserved cysteine through the conserved F or W. Each record gives: clone size, D gene, J gene, V gene, CDR3 DNA, CDR3 protein. The D gene is left open where the match is weak. Size values are once, few and many counts, or a class for expanded clones, and some rows have none.

>few|NA|TRBJ2-5|TRBV11-2
TGTGCCAGCAGCTTAGAAGTGAAGGGAGGCGAGACCCAGTACTTC
CASSLEVKGGETQYF
>few|NA|TRBJ1-2|TRBV20-1
TGCAGTGCTAGAGATCATAGGGTTCTGGGCTATGGCTACACCTTC
CSARDHRVLGYGYTF
>NA|TRBD2|TRBJ2-4|TRBV4-1
TGCGCCAGCAGCCCCGTCACTAGCGGGAGCACGATAACCAAAAACACTCAGTACTTC
CASSPVTSGSTITKNTQYF
>NA|NA|TRBJ2-5|TRBV20-1
TGCAGTGCCAACCGACAGTGGCGAGAGACCCAGTACTTC
CSANRQWRETQYF
>few|TRBD1|TRBJ2-3|TRBV20-1
TGCAGTGAAGTACACAGGGGGCGCGGAGATACGCAGTATTTT
CSEVHRGRGDTQYF
>NA|NA|TRBJ1-4|TRBV14
TGTGCCAGCAGCCAAGACTATGGAGGTGAAAAACTGTTTTTT
CASSQDYGGEKLFF
>many|NA|TRBJ2-7|TRBV13
TGTGCCAGCAGCTCGGTAACTAGCTACGAGCAGTACTTC
CASSSVTSYEQYF
>NA|NA|TRBJ2-1|TRBV7-9
TGTGCCAGCAGCTTAGCGTTTAGGTACAATGAGCAGTTCTTC
CASSLAFRYNEQFF
>few|TRBD2|TRBJ2-5|TRBV9
TGTGCCAGCAGCGTAGGAATTAGCGGGGGCCCACAAGAGACCCAGTACTTC
CASSVGISGGPQETQYF
>NA|NA|TRBJ2-3|TRBV5-1
TGCGCCAGCAGCTTGGAGGCGGGGTGGGACACGCAGTATTTT
CASSLEAGWDTQYF
>many|TRBD2|TRBJ2-1|TRBV4-1
TGCGCCAGCAGCCTGCTCCAGGGTCGGGGGGTTTATGAGCAGTTCTTC
CASSLLQGRGVYEQFF
>NA|NA|TRBJ1-2|TRBV18
TGTGCCAGCTCATCAACTGACCAGAACTATGGCTACACCTTC
CASSSTDQNYGYTF
>few|TRBD1|TRBJ2-5|TRBV11-2
TGTGCCAGCAGCCAAGGGACAGGGGCCCGGGAGACCCAGTACTTC
CASSQGTGARETQYF
>NA|NA|TRBJ1-2|TRBV6-1
TGTGCCAGCAGAGTCACCGGTACTAACTATGGCTACACCTTC
CASRVTGTNYGYTF
>few|NA|TRBJ1-1|TRBV10-3
TGTGCCTCCAAACAGGGAGAGCACACTGAAGCTTTCTTT
CASKQGEHTEAFF
>NA|NA|TRBJ1-1|TRBV7-9
TGTGCCGCCCATCGAGAACGGGGCACTGAAGCTTTCTTT
CAAHRERGTEAFF
>many|NA|TRBJ2-6|TRBV6-2/TRBV6-3
TGTGCCAGCAGTCAGACTCCCGGGGGATCTGGGGCCAACGTCCTGACTTTC
CASSQTPGGSGANVLTF
>few|NA|TRBJ2-7|TRBV9
TGTGCCAGCAGCGGGACAGCGGGCGAGCAGTACTTC
CASSGTAGEQYF
>few|TRBD2|TRBJ2-3|TRBV20-1
TGCAGTGCGTCTTCAGGGCTAGCGGGATTCAAAGATACGCAGTATTTT
CSASSGLAGFKDTQYF
>NA|NA|TRBJ1-2|TRBV18
TGTGCCGGCTCCCCTGACCTATTACCAAACTATGGCTACACCTTC
CAGSPDLLPNYGYTF